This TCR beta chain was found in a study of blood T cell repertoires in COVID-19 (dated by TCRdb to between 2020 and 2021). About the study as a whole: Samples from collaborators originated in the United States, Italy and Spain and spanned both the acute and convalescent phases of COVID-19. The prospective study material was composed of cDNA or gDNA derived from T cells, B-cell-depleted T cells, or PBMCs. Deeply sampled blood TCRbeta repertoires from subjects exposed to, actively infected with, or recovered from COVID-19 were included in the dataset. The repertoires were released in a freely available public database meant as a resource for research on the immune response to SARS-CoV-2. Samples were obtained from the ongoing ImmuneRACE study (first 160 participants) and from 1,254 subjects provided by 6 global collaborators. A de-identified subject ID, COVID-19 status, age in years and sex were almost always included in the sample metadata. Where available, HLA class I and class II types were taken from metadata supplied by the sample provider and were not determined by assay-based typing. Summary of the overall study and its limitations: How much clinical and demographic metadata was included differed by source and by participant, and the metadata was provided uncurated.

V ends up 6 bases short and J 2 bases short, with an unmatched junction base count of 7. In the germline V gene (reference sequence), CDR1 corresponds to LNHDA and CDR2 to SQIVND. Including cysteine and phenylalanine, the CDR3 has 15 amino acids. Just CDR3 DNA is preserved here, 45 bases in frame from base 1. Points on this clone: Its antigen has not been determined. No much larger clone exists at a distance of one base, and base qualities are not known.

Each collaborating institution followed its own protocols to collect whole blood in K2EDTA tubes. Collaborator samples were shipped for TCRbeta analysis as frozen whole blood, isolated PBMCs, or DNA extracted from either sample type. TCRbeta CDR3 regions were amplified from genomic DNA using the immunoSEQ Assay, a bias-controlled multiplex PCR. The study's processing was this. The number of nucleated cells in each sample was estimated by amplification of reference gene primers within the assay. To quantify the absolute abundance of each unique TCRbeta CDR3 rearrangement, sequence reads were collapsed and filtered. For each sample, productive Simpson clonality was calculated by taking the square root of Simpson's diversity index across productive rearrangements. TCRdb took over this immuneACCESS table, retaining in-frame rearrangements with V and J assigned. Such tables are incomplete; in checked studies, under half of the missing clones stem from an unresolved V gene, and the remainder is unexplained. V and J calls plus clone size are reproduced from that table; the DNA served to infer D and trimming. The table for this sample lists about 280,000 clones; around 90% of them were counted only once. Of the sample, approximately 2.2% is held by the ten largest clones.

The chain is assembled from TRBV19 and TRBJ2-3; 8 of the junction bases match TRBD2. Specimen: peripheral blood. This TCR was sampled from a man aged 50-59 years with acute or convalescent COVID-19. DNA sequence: TGTGCCAGTAGCCGACTAGCGCAACCCACAGATACGCAGTATTTT. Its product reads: CASSRLAQPTDTQYF.